This TCR beta chain stems from a study of cytomegalovirus exposure and HLA in healthy donors. Per the germline V gene, CDR1 is MNHEY and CDR2 is SVGAGI. CDR3 length equals 14 residues. Trimming took 5 bases from V and 2 from J, leaving 12 bases between them. The protocol was immunoSEQ multiplex PCR, while the TCRdb copy is restricted to in-frame clones and leaves out a portion. The sample lists about 120,000 clones, around nine tenths seen once, with roughly 6% in the top ten. Sequences were obtained from PBMCs. The TCR originated in a woman between 18 and 29 years old in good health and CMV-seropositive. The chain uses TRBV6-5 and TRBJ1-2; perhaps TRBD1 as D (6 bases). The CDR3: CASSRGQINYGYTF. The CDR3 DNA sequence: TGTGCCAGCAGTCGCGGACAGATCAACTATGGCTACACCTTC.